These 26 T cell receptor beta chains were sequenced from one sample in a study of technical replicates of blood from a few donors. Only in-frame clones appear in the TCRdb table, and some are missing; sequencing was by immunoSEQ multiplex PCR. The sample lists 90,000 to 100,000 clones, about 95% occurring once. Sequenced input: T cells isolated from PBMCs. The receptors come from a human donor in good health.

The chain carries TRBV7-9 and TRBJ2-7; D is unclear. Germline-derived CDR1 and CDR2 are SEHNR and FQNEAQ (reference sequence). V was clipped by 2 bases and J by 3 bases, with 5 bases between them. The CDR3 extends over 12 amino acids. The CDR3 DNA follows: TGTGCCAGCAGCTTATCAAACTACGAGCAGTACTTC. Translating it yields CASSLSNYEQYF.

The rearrangement joins TRBV7-3 to TRBJ2-1, with 12 bases matching TRBD1. This CDR3 is built from 15 residues. Germline V CDR1 and CDR2: SGHTA, FQGTGA. J lost 4 bases, V lost 3 bases, and 1 base had no gene match. CDR3 protein: CASSLGQGAYNEQFF. Here the CDR3 DNA reads TGTGCCAGCAGCTTGGGACAGGGGGCTTACAATGAGCAGTTCTTC.

V and J are TRBV27 and TRBJ2-1; tentatively, D is TRBD2 (5 bases). The CDR3 consists of 15 residues. V was trimmed by 3 bases and J by 0 bases, leaving 9 bases between them. Per the germline V gene, CDR1 is MNHEY and CDR2 is SMNVEV (reference sequence). The chain's CDR3 is CASSFSGSSYNEQFF. The CDR3 DNA sequence: TGTGCCAGCAGTTTTTCTGGGAGCTCCTACAATGAGCAGTTCTTC.

The genes are TRBV27 and TRBJ1-5, with D tentatively TRBD1 (5 bases). This CDR3 is 15 amino acids long. Germline lookup yields CDR1 MNHEY and CDR2 SMNVEV (reference sequence). V lost 2 bases and J lost 4, with 12 bases in between. In DNA form, the CDR3 reads TGTGCCAGCAGTTTAAGACAGAGCTATAATCAGCCCCAGCATTTT. This sequence encodes CASSLRQSYNQPQHF.

The chain carries TRBV28 and TRBJ2-1, with 8 positions matching TRBD1. Germline CDR1 and CDR2: MDHEN and SYDVKM. V was clipped by 5 bases and J by 8 bases; unmatched bases: 8. The CDR3 has 14 residues. The CDR3 spells CASSGGQARDEQFF. The CDR3, as DNA: TGTGCCAGCAGTGGGGGACAGGCTAGGGATGAGCAGTTCTTC.

In this sample, this clone turned up once. The chain couples TRBV6-5 to TRBJ2-7, with 13 bases aligning to TRBD2. The J segment lost 3 bases and the V segment lost 4 bases, leaving 3 bases of the junction unmatched. This CDR3 contains 15 residues. Germline CDR1 is MNHEY and CDR2 is SVGAGI. The CDR3 nucleotides are TGTGCCAGCAGTTTTTGGACTAGCGGGAGCTACGAGCAGTACTTC. Amino acid sequence: CASSFWTSGSYEQYF.

This clone has a handful of counts. The chain combines TRBV7-3 with TRBJ1-5; D unresolved. This CDR3 contains 15 residues. Germline assignment: CDR1 SGHTA and CDR2 FQGTGA. Trimming shortened V by 3 bases and J by 0 bases, and 9 bases separated the two germline ends. CDR3 protein: CASSLLANSNQPQHF. The CDR3 DNA follows: TGTGCCAGCAGCTTGTTAGCGAATAGCAATCAGCCCCAGCATTTT.

The CDR3 DNA reads TGTGCCAGCAGCTTGCGGAGACTAGCGGCTCGAGATACGCAGTATTTT. Amino acids: CASSLRRLAARDTQYF. V usage is TRBV7-8 and J usage is TRBJ2-3; TRBD2 matches at 9 bases. Trimming took 3 bases from V and 5 from J; bases not matched to a gene: 9. Germline V gives CDR1 SGHVS, CDR2 FQNEAQ. The CDR3 loop spans 16 amino acids.

V usage is TRBV9 and J usage is TRBJ2-1, with 10 positions matching TRBD1. Looked up from germline, CDR1 is SGDLS and CDR2 is YYNGEE. V shed 3 bases, J shed 4 bases, and the junction held 13 bases outside the gene matches. The CDR3 totals 18 residues. The CDR3 reads CASSEPLGQGLGYNEQFF. The CDR3 DNA reads as TGTGCCAGCAGCGAGCCCTTGGGACAGGGGTTAGGGTACAATGAGCAGTTCTTC. Variable domain in full (rest from reference TRBV9 and TRBJ2-1): DSGVTQTPKHLITATGQRVTLRCSPRSGDLSVYWYQQSLDQGLQFLIQYYNGEERAKGNILERFSAQQFPDLHSELNLSSLELGDSALYFCASSEPLGQGLGYNEQFFGPGTRLTVL.

The chain links TRBV28 to TRBJ1-2; D perhaps matches TRBD1 (6 bases). Germline V gene data show CDR1 as MDHEN and CDR2 as SYDVKM. V was cut by 3 bases and J by 3 bases, with 11 bases left in between. The CDR3 contains 14 residues. CDR3 sequence reads: CASSFGAGDYGYTF. The CDR3 DNA is TGTGCCAGCAGTTTCGGAGCAGGGGACTATGGCTACACCTTC.

The genes are TRBV5-6 and TRBJ2-3; 8 bases are shared with TRBD1. Germline values: CDR1 SGHDT, CDR2 YYEEEE. With 3 bases clipped from V and 2 bases from J, the junction kept 5 bases outside the gene matches. This CDR3 comprises 15 residues. The CDR3 region is CASSWGTGLTDTQYF. The CDR3 region has the DNA TGTGCCAGCAGCTGGGGGACAGGACTCACAGATACGCAGTATTTT.

This clone was seen just once. The chain couples TRBV19 to TRBJ2-3, with D perhaps TRBD1 (6 bases). Trimming cost V 2 bases and J 4 bases, with 13 bases left between them. Germline CDR1 is LNHDA and CDR2 is SQIVND (reference sequence). The CDR3 runs 15 residues. Here the CDR3 reads CASSIRLQGSDTQYF. For the CDR3, the DNA is TGTGCCAGTAGTATAAGGTTACAGGGCTCAGATACGCAGTATTTT.

The chain carries TRBV27 and TRBJ2-3; TRBD2 aligns across 8 bases. V dropped 8 bases and J dropped 1; count of bases not matched to a gene: 5. CDR1 and CDR2 (germline): MNHEY, SMNVEV (reference sequence). This CDR3 has 14 residues. The CDR3 DNA reads TGTGCCAGCTCGGGGGGGTATGGCACAGATACGCAGTATTTT. This encodes CASSGGYGTDTQYF.

The chain carries TRBV6-5 and TRBJ1-2, with D possibly being TRBD1 (5 bases). V was trimmed by 0 bases and J by 4 bases, leaving 9 bases between them. Germline V gives CDR1 MNHEY, CDR2 SVGAGI. The CDR3 totals 14 residues. The CDR3 DNA sequence: TGTGCCAGCAGTTACTCGGAGGGGCTCTATGGCTACACCTTC. Translated, it gives CASSYSEGLYGYTF.

This chain connects TRBV18 to TRBJ2-3; 7 bases fit TRBD1. There are 13 residues in the CDR3. V was clipped by 4 bases and J by 6 bases; unmatched bases: 4. Per germline, CDR1 KGHSH and CDR2 LQKENI. The CDR3 nucleotides are TGTGCCAGCTCACAAGGGACAGCGGATACGCAGTATTTT. It translates to CASSQGTADTQYF.

This chain connects TRBV7-2 to TRBJ1-5, with D perhaps TRBD1 (5 bases). The CDR3 contains 14 residues. The V end was cut by 4 bases, the J end by 7 bases, with 14 bases between. Germline assignment: CDR1 SGHTA and CDR2 FQGNSA. The CDR3 sequence: CASSSGQNGQPQHF. Here the CDR3 DNA reads TGTGCCAGCAGCTCAGGACAAAACGGGCAGCCCCAGCATTTT.

This clone showed up just a few times. The chain combines TRBV18 with TRBJ1-1; possibly TRBD1 for D (5 bases). This CDR3 spans 14 amino acids. Germline V gene lookup returns CDR1 KGHSH and CDR2 LQKENI. The V and J ends lost 3 bases and 4 bases respectively, with 12 bases between them. This CDR3 reads CASSPGRGVTEAFF. The CDR3 DNA reads as TGTGCCAGCTCACCTGGGAGGGGCGTCACTGAAGCTTTCTTT.

V is TRBV5-1 and J is TRBJ2-5; tentative D call: TRBD2 (6 bases). The better agreement between TRBJ2-7 and the DNA end casts doubt on the J call. Germline V gene data show CDR1 as SGHRS and CDR2 as YFSETQ. CDR3 length: 15 amino acids. The CDR3 region is CASSFVSGPSYEQYF. CDR3 bases: TGCGCCAGCAGCTTTGTTAGCGGACCCTCCTACGAGCAGTACTTC.

This sequence joins TRBV25-1 and TRBJ2-2; D gene unclear. Per germline, CDR1 MGHDK and CDR2 SYGVNS. The CDR3 has 15 amino acids. Between the trimmed V and J ends, which lost 4 bases and 0 bases, there was a span of 9 bases. CDR3 residues: CASSGYSPNTGELFF. In nucleotides, the CDR3 is TGTGCCAGCAGTGGCTACAGCCCGAACACCGGGGAGCTGTTTTTT.

The rearrangement uses TRBV4-1 and TRBJ1-2, with 7 nucleotides matching TRBD1. Germline values: CDR1 MGHRA, CDR2 YSYEKL. This CDR3 contains 16 residues. The ends lost 1 base at V and 11 bases at J; junction bases unmatched: 16. The CDR3 DNA sequence: TGCGCCAGCAGCCAAGCTCCTCAGGGGGGCCCAGACTTTTACACCTTC. It yields the protein CASSQAPQGGPDFYTF.

This clone was seen once. The rearrangement uses TRBV6-5 and TRBJ2-7; 9 bases fit TRBD1. CDR1 MNHEY and CDR2 SVGAGI come from the germline V gene. The CDR3 is made up of 13 amino acids. Trimming took 4 bases from V and 9 from J; bases not matched to a gene: 7. The CDR3 here is CASSSQGAGGQYF. In DNA, the CDR3 is TGTGCCAGCAGTTCACAGGGGGCAGGGGGGCAGTACTTC.

The rearrangement uses TRBV11-2 and TRBJ2-7; 15 positions match TRBD2. Germline V gene sequence: CDR1 SGHAT, CDR2 FQNNGV. Unmatched junction bases numbered 10, after V lost 7 bases and J lost 3 bases. The CDR3 contains 17 residues. The CDR3 is CASTQRTSGGGGYEQYF. The CDR3, as DNA: TGTGCCAGCACACAAAGGACTAGCGGGGGGGGAGGCTACGAGCAGTACTTC.

V usage is TRBV7-9 and J usage is TRBJ2-1, with TRBD2 as a possible D gene (5 bases). The CDR3 consists of 14 residues. Germline values: CDR1 SEHNR, CDR2 FQNEAQ (reference sequence). V lost 3 bases and J lost 3, with 9 bases in between. This CDR3 reads CASSFAGYYNEQFF. CDR3 in DNA: TGTGCCAGCAGCTTCGCGGGTTACTACAATGAGCAGTTCTTC.

This rearrangement joins TRBV4-1 to TRBJ1-2; a weak D match, TRBD1 (5 bases). The CDR3 runs to 15 residues. The germline CDR1 and CDR2 sequences are MGHRA and YSYEKL. Trimming pared 0 bases from V and 5 bases from J, leaving 13 bases between. The CDR3 here is CASSQEITTAYGYTF. CDR3 nucleotides: TGCGCCAGCAGCCAAGAAATCACGACAGCTTATGGCTACACCTTC.

The chain couples TRBV10-1 to TRBJ2-1; D is perhaps TRBD2 (5 bases). The germline V gene encodes CDR1 WNHNN and CDR2 SYGVQD (reference sequence). This CDR3 has 15 residues. With 4 bases removed from V and 5 bases from J, the gap between germline ends came to 15 bases. CDR3 bases: TGCGCCAGCAGTGGGGGAGACACAAGTCACAATGAGCAGTTCTTC. This translates into CASSGGDTSHNEQFF.

This CDR3 reads CASKDRAPDTQYF. CDR3 DNA sequence: TGTGCCAGTAAAGACAGGGCCCCAGATACGCAGTATTTT. V is TRBV11-2 and J is TRBJ2-3, with 7 positions matching TRBD1. CDR1 and CDR2 from the germline V gene are SGHAT and FQNNGV. J lost 4 bases, V lost 9 bases, and 7 bases had no gene match. The CDR3 covers 13 residues.